This T cell receptor (beta chain) was recovered during a study of cytomegalovirus exposure and HLA in healthy donors. Study observations and caveats: Highly shared variants forming one cluster were likely a sequencing artifact. In an earlier analysis, about 87% or about 30%: the productive usage of most TCR beta V segments. TCR beta sequences reportedly predicted most subjects' HLA-A and HLA-B alleles accurately.

A multiplex PCR was run with 60 Vbeta primers and 13 Jbeta primers. Assay: immunoSEQ multiplex PCR; the TCRdb copy retains only in-frame clones and omits some. The sample includes about 200,000 clones, 10% to 15% of them seen just once. Participants comprised healthy donors of bone marrow. Germline loops: CDR1 MNHNY, CDR2 SVGAGI (reference sequence). The CDR3 runs to 15 residues. After removal of 6 bases from V and 2 bases from J, the junction contained 10 bases not matched to a gene. This clone showed up just a few times. Antigen unknown. The rearrangement links TRBV6-6 to TRBJ2-7; 7 nucleotides align to TRBD2. The TCR comes from a man aged 50-60 years in good health and CMV-seropositive. The sequencing sample was made of PBMCs. CDR3 bases: TGTGCCAGCAGCCTTGGAGCTAGCGGCACCTACGAGCAGTACTTC. Protein: CASSLGASGTYEQYF.